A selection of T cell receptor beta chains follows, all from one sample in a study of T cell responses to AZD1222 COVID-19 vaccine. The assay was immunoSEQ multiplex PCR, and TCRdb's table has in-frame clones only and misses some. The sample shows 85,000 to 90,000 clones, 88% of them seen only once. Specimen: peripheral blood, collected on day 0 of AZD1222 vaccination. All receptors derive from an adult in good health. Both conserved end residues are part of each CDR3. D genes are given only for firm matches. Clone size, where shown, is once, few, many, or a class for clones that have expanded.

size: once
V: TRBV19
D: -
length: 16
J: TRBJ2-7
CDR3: CASSIRGGINAYEQYF

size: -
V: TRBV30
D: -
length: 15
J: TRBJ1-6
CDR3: CAWIGGSSYNSPLHF

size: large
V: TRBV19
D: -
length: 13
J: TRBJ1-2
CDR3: CASSVNLNYGYTF

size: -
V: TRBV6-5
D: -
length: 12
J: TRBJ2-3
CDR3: CASKTVTDTQYF

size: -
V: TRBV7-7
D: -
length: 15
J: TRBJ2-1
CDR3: CASSLMTGRHNEQFF

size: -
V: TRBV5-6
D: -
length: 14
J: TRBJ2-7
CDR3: CASSLLPGAYEQYF

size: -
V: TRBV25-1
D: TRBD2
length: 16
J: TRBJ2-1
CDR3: CASSEWGTSGDNEQFF

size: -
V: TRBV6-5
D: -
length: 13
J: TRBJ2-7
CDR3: CASRGDSSYEQYF

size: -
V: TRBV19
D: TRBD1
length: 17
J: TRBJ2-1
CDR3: CASSIDLGTGRANEQFF

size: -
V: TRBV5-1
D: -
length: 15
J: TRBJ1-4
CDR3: CASSVTGNGNEKLFF

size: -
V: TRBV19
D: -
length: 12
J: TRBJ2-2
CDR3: CASSSFSGELFF

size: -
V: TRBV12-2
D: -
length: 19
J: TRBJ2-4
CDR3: CASRLMTSGRPLAKNIQYF

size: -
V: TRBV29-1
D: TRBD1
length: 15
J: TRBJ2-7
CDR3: CSATSRDRGLYEQYF